The T cell receptor beta chain under discussion was sequenced for a study of graft-versus-host responses after intestinal transplantation. About the study: Recipients underwent multivisceral, liver-intestinal, or isolated intestinal transplants. Tacrolimus plus steroids were given to all recipients for approximately three years, preceded by anti-thymocyte globulin induction. Study conclusions and caveats: Patients with graft-donor T cell macrochimerism had high graft-versus-host to host-versus-graft clonal ratios in allografts. Declines in HvG clones occurring early post-transplant were associated with peak circulating GvH clone levels.

About this clone itself: Its antigen is not known.

CDR3 length equals 14 residues. V was clipped by 3 bases and J by 2 bases, with 11 bases between them. CDR1 and CDR2 (germline): SEHNR, FQNEAQ (reference sequence). Only in-frame clones appear in the TCRdb table, and some are missing; sequencing was by immunoSEQ multiplex PCR. The repertoire includes fewer than 45,000 clones, around 94% of them detected once, and about 0.72% sits in the top ten. This receptor was obtained from a human patient who received an intestinal transplant, so some T cells may come from the graft donor. The chain joins TRBV7-9 to TRBJ2-7, with a possible D match to TRBD1 (6 bases). The input for sequencing was PBMCs, taken 16 days after intestinal transplant. This CDR3 is CASSLSGDPYEQYF. CDR3 nucleotides: TGTGCCAGCAGCTTGTCAGGGGACCCCTACGAGCAGTACTTC.